The 26 T cell receptor beta chains given below trace back to one sample, sequenced in a study of PD-1 blockade in classical Hodgkin lymphoma. Specified time point: cycle 4 day 1 (C4D1), after 5 to 7 weeks of nivolumab. Relapse after autologous stem cell transplantation occurred in every patient, and brentuximab vedotin exposure varied. The assay was immunoSEQ multiplex PCR, and TCRdb's table has in-frame clones only and misses some. The top ten hold about 3% of the sample, which has about 44,000 clones, 60% to 75% seen once. The sequences come from peripheral blood mononuclear cells (PBMCs), collected before the fourth cycle of nivolumab. These receptors all stem from a human donor with classical Hodgkin lymphoma.

The chain uses TRBV7-2 and TRBJ2-5; TRBD2 matches at 7 bases. Germline CDR1 reads SGHTA; CDR2 reads FQGNSA. V dropped 1 base and J dropped 0; count of bases not matched to a gene: 5. This CDR3 spans 16 amino acids. Written as DNA, the CDR3 is TGTGCCAGCAGCTTAGGGGCTAGCGGCCACCAAGAGACCCAGTACTTC. Protein: CASSLGASGHQETQYF.

CDR3 protein: CASSQPGAAFYGYTF. Here the CDR3 DNA reads TGCGCCAGCAGCCAGCCAGGGGCAGCCTTCTATGGCTACACCTTC. The chain combines TRBV4-3 with TRBJ1-2; possible D gene TRBD1, 6 bases. Trimming pared 3 bases from V and 4 bases from J, leaving 15 bases between. CDR1 is LGHNA, CDR2 YSLEER, per germline. The CDR3 extends over 15 amino acids.

Many counts were recorded for this clone. The chain couples TRBV28 to TRBJ2-7; D might be TRBD1 or TRBD2, each matching 5 bases. The V and J ends lost 5 bases and 6 bases respectively, with 14 bases between them. Germline values: CDR1 MDHEN, CDR2 SYDVKM. CDR3 length: 13 residues. The CDR3 DNA reads as TGTGCCAGCAGTCCGGGACGTCCGGTCGAGCAGTACTTC. It yields the protein CASSPGRPVEQYF.

This chain links TRBV7-2 with TRBJ2-7; 13 bases are a match to TRBD2. The CDR3 is 15 amino acids. Per the germline V gene, CDR1 is SGHTA and CDR2 is FQGNSA. V trimming: 5 bases; J trimming: 2 bases; junction bases outside the gene matches: 3. In DNA, the CDR3 is TGTGCCAGCAGCCGAACTAGCGGGGGGGCCTACGAGCAGTACTTC. This codes for CASSRTSGGAYEQYF.

The chain links TRBV19 to TRBJ2-1; 8 nucleotides match TRBD2. This CDR3 contains 16 residues. Looked up from germline, CDR1 is LNHDA and CDR2 is SQIVND (reference sequence). V lost 5 bases and J lost 9; bases outside the gene matches: 15. The CDR3 DNA follows: TGTGCCAGTAGTTCGACCGGGACTAGTGTGATCAGTGAGCAGTTCTTC. This codes for CASSSTGTSVISEQFF.

This clone was seen a handful of times. The chain carries TRBV19 and TRBJ1-3; no firm D call. This CDR3 has 14 amino acids. Germline-derived CDR1 and CDR2 are LNHDA and SQIVND (reference sequence). Trimming left V 4 bases short and J 0 bases short, with 7 bases between. Here the CDR3 reads CASSTGTSGNTIYF. CDR3 nucleotides: TGTGCCAGTAGTACAGGAACCTCTGGAAACACCATATATTTT.

The chain recombines TRBV30 with TRBJ1-5; a possible D gene is TRBD1 (6 bases). The CDR3 has 13 amino acids. Germline assignment: CDR1 GTSNPN and CDR2 SVGIG (reference sequence). V lost 5 bases and J lost 3, with 11 bases in between. The CDR3 here is CAWQQGFNQPQHF. The DNA of the CDR3 is TGTGCCTGGCAACAGGGATTCAATCAGCCCCAGCATTTT.

J is TRBJ2-2 and V is TRBV5-6; unclear D gene. Germline CDR1 is SGHDT and CDR2 is YYEEEE. CDR3 length: 16 amino acids. V shed 1 base and J shed 0 bases, with 10 bases lying between them. This chain's CDR3 is CASSLIIAANTGELFF. The CDR3, as DNA: TGTGCCAGCAGCTTGATCATCGCAGCGAACACCGGGGAGCTGTTTTTT.

The chain links TRBV20-1 to TRBJ2-5, with no clear D. The DNA end is more similar to TRBJ2-7, so the J call may be wrong. The length of the CDR3 is 10 residues. Germline V gene lookup returns CDR1 DFQATT and CDR2 SNEGSKA (reference sequence). CDR3 DNA sequence: TGCAGTGCTAAATGGGACGAGCAGTACTTC. It yields the protein CSAKWDEQYF.

This clone has a handful of counts. The chain is built from TRBV30 and TRBJ2-2; 9 bases agree with TRBD2. The length of the CDR3 is 14 residues. Germline V gene data show CDR1 as GTSNPN and CDR2 as SVGIG (reference sequence). Losses at the gene ends were 5 bases for V and 4 bases for J; bases not matched to a gene: 5. Written as DNA, the CDR3 is TGTGCCTGGGCCGCGGGGGGGCCCACCGGGGAGCTGTTTTTT. Encoded protein: CAWAAGGPTGELFF.

CDR3 coding DNA: TGTGCCTGGAGGGCCCGACAGAGCTCCTACGAGCAGTACTTC. Protein product: CAWRARQSSYEQYF. The chain joins TRBV30 to TRBJ2-7, with D perhaps TRBD1 (5 bases). Trimming pared 3 bases from V and 0 bases from J, leaving 12 bases between. Germline V gives CDR1 GTSNPN, CDR2 SVGIG (reference sequence). This CDR3 contains 14 residues.

This clone has only one observation. This chain joins TRBV30 and TRBJ2-2, with 11 positions matching TRBD1. This CDR3 has 13 amino acids. The J segment lost 5 bases and the V segment lost 5 bases, leaving 1 base of the junction unmatched. The germline V gene encodes CDR1 GTSNPN and CDR2 SVGIG (reference sequence). The CDR3, as DNA: TGTGCCTGGGGGACAGGGGGGACCGGGGAGCTGTTTTTT. Translation: CAWGTGGTGELFF.

J is TRBJ2-3 and V is TRBV9; D unresolved. CDR3 length equals 13 residues. The V gene lost 2 bases and the J gene lost 5 bases, with 9 bases spanning the gap. Germline V gene sequence: CDR1 SGDLS, CDR2 YYNGEE. CDR3 region: CASSVWEEDTQYF. DNA of the CDR3: TGTGCCAGCAGCGTCTGGGAAGAAGATACGCAGTATTTT.

Sample share makes this clone medium-sized. This sequence joins TRBV28 and TRBJ1-1; 7 nucleotides line up with TRBD1. Germline assignment: CDR1 MDHEN and CDR2 SYDVKM. The CDR3 sequence is 15 residues long. V was clipped by 5 bases and J by 4 bases; unmatched bases: 10. The chain's CDR3 is CASSAHTGQPTEAFF. The CDR3 DNA follows: TGTGCCAGCAGTGCACACACGGGACAGCCCACTGAAGCTTTCTTT.

The chain recombines TRBV6-1 with TRBJ1-4; D not certain. This CDR3 region has 14 residues. With 7 bases removed from V and 4 bases from J, the gap between germline ends came to 13 bases. Germline assignment: CDR1 MNHNS and CDR2 SASEGT. This CDR3 is CASNPEKDNEKLFF. As DNA, the CDR3 is TGTGCCAGCAATCCCGAGAAGGATAATGAAAAACTGTTTTTT.

The chain links TRBV7-9 to TRBJ1-4; D gene unclear. This CDR3 contains 13 residues. Trimming removed 10 bases from V and 4 bases from J, with 13 bases in between. Germline V gene data show CDR1 as SEHNR and CDR2 as FQNEAQ (reference sequence). The CDR3 nucleotides read TGTGCCACGGGTCGGGGAGTTAATGAAAAACTGTTTTTT. Amino acids: CATGRGVNEKLFF. The whole variable domain, filled in from reference TRBV7-9 and TRBJ1-4, reads DTGVSQNPRHKITKRGQNVTFRCDPISEHNRLYWYRQTLGQGPEFLTYFQNEAQLEKSRLLSDRFSAERPKGSFSTLEIQRTEQGDSAMYLCATGRGVNEKLFFGSGTQLSVL.

This clone was recorded once. The chain combines TRBV7-6 with TRBJ1-5, with TRBD1 as a possible D gene (5 bases). The V gene lost 3 bases and the J gene lost 2 bases, with 11 bases spanning the gap. The CDR3 has 15 residues. CDR1 and CDR2 (germline): SGHVS, FNYEAQ. The CDR3 region has the DNA TGTGCCAGCAGCTTGAGGGGAGGCGGCAATCAGCCCCAGCATTTT. Translated, it gives CASSLRGGGNQPQHF.

The chain carries TRBV6-5 and TRBJ2-7, with D perhaps matching TRBD1 or TRBD2 (5 bases each). The germline gives CDR1 MNHEY, CDR2 SVGAGI. The CDR3 extends over 9 amino acids. V was clipped by 8 bases and J by 11 bases, with 10 bases between them. CDR3 in amino acids: CASGGLEYF. The DNA for the CDR3 is TGTGCCAGCGGGGGTTTAGAGTACTTC.

The J gene is TRBJ1-6, the V gene TRBV4-3; 9 bases fit TRBD1. Germline-derived CDR1 and CDR2 are LGHNA and YSLEER. V trimming: 0 bases; J trimming: 9 bases; junction bases outside the gene matches: 9. This CDR3 contains 17 residues. CDR3 amino acids: CASSQDPPGQGASPLHF. The DNA of the CDR3 is TGCGCCAGCAGCCAAGATCCCCCGGGACAGGGAGCTTCACCCCTCCACTTT.

The chain carries TRBV27 and TRBJ1-1; TRBD1 aligns across 11 bases. Germline V gene data show CDR1 as MNHEY and CDR2 as SMNVEV (reference sequence). There are 13 residues in the CDR3. V lost 6 bases, J lost 13 bases, and 10 bases stayed unmatched. This CDR3 reads CASSGGDRGRGFF. In DNA, the CDR3 is TGTGCCAGCAGCGGCGGGGACAGGGGGAGGGGTTTCTTT.

The V call is TRBV28, the J call TRBJ2-3; D is unresolved. The germline gives CDR1 MDHEN, CDR2 SYDVKM. V was shortened by 7 bases and J by 0 bases, with 5 bases between the two germline ends. The CDR3 has 12 residues. CDR3 sequence (DNA): TGTGCCAGCAAGAAGAGCACAGATACGCAGTATTTT. It specifies CASKKSTDTQYF.

The rearrangement uses TRBV30 and TRBJ2-3; D unresolved. The V gene's germline CDR1 is GTSNPN and CDR2 SVGIG (reference sequence). The length of the CDR3 is 16 residues. V lost 0 bases and J 0 bases, leaving 13 bases between the germline ends. The CDR3 loop reads CAWSVSGRKSTDTQYF. The DNA of the CDR3 is TGTGCCTGGAGTGTAAGTGGCCGGAAAAGCACAGATACGCAGTATTTT.

The chain carries TRBV12-5 and TRBJ2-7, with 9 bases lining up with TRBD1. The CDR3 runs to 13 residues. V was clipped by 1 base and J by 6 bases; unmatched bases: 1. Germline V gives CDR1 LGHNT, CDR2 FRNRAP. The CDR3 DNA sequence: TGTGCTAGTGGTTTGGGGACAGGGGTCGAGCAGTACTTC. Translation gives CASGLGTGVEQYF.

This rearrangement joins TRBV18 to TRBJ2-3; possible D gene TRBD2, 5 bases. The CDR3 length is 13 residues. Germline CDR1 KGHSH, CDR2 LQKENI. V was cut by 6 bases and J by 1 base, with 8 bases left in between. The DNA of the CDR3 is TGTGCCAGCTCCGGGCGGGGCACAGATACGCAGTATTTT. Translating gives CASSGRGTDTQYF. Based on the CDR3 plus reference TRBV18 and TRBJ2-3, the full variable domain is NAGVMQNPRHLVRRRGQEARLRCSPMKGHSHVYWYRQLPEEGLKFMVYLQKENIIDESGMPKERFSAEFPKEGPSILRIQQVVRGDSAAYFCASSGRGTDTQYFGPGTRLTVL.

The chain joins TRBV6-5 to TRBJ1-5; 7 bases are a match to TRBD1. J was trimmed by 2 bases and V by 4 bases; bases with no gene match: 8. Germline values: CDR1 MNHEY, CDR2 SVGAGI. The CDR3 runs 16 residues. The CDR3 region is CASSSSTGVGNQPQHF. The CDR3 DNA sequence: TGTGCCAGCAGTTCAAGTACAGGGGTGGGCAATCAGCCCCAGCATTTT.

The genes are TRBV27 and TRBJ2-2; D call uncertain. The germline V gene has CDR1 MNHEY and CDR2 SMNVEV (reference sequence). Trimming pared 2 bases from V and 6 bases from J, leaving 4 bases between. The CDR3 length is 12 residues. The CDR3 loop reads CASSLRPGELFF. CDR3 nucleotide sequence: TGTGCCAGCAGTTTAAGACCCGGGGAGCTGTTTTTT.